The T cell receptor (beta chain) under discussion was sequenced for a study of CD8+CD57+ T cells in acquired aplastic anemia. Across the study: The mean DNA yield obtained from sorted CD4+ and CD8+ cells came to 3 to 3.5 ug.

Template material for TCR beta VDJ and CDR3 profiling consisted of genomic DNA. TCRdb redid the calling of the reads with MiXCR, one entry per CDR3 protein. The top ten hold approximately 0.82% of the sample, which has just over 450,000 distinct CDR3 sequences, approximately 32% seen once. In the case of this clonotype: Antigen: not known.

The patients chosen for sequencing had shown expansion of CD8+CD57+ cells (detected by flow cytometry). Notes on the study in general: Researchers report that around 31 CD8+ CDR3 sequences appeared in both patients and controls. Patients and controls had CD8+ Simpson's diversity values that were not significantly distinct.

V gave up 0 bases and J gave up 11 bases, with 18 bases separating them. The CDR3 contains 15 residues. Germline lookup yields CDR1 LNHNV and CDR2 YYDKDF (reference sequence). The source material was sorted CD4+, CD8+, or CD8+CD57+ T cells (not recorded which) from PBMCs. This TCR was sampled from a human donor with aplastic anemia. This chain connects TRBV15 to TRBJ2-3; D is uncertain. The CDR3 sequence: CATSRDQSDTYEQYF. The CDR3 DNA sequence: TGTGCCACCAGCAGAGATCAGTCCGACACCTACGAGCAGTATTTT.